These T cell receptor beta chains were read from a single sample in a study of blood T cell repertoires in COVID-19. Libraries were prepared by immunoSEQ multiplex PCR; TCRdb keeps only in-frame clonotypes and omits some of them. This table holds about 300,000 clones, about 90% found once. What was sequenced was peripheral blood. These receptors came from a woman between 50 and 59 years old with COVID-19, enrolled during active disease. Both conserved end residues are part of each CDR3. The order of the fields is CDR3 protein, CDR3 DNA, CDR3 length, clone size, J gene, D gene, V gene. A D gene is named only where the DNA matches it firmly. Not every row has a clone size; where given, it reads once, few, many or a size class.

CASRPWRDLSGELFF,TGTGCCAGCAGGCCCTGGCGGGACTTGTCCGGGGAGCTGTTTTTT,15,.,TRBJ2-2,.,TRBV27
CASGLTLEVQYF,TGTGCTAGTGGTTTAACCCTAGAGGTGCAGTACTTC,12,.,TRBJ2-7,.,TRBV12-5
CAWSARTVSDGYTF,TGTGCCTGGAGCGCCCGGACAGTCTCAGATGGCTACACCTTC,14,.,TRBJ1-2,.,TRBV30
CASSYSTGGAAYEQYF,TGTGCCAGCAGTTACTCAACGGGAGGGGCAGCCTACGAGCAGTACTTC,16,.,TRBJ2-7,TRBD2,TRBV6-5
CASSEALLGAQPQHF,TGTGCCAGCAGTGAAGCGCTACTGGGGGCCCAGCCCCAGCATTTT,15,.,TRBJ1-5,.,TRBV2
CASRFSGFSPLHF,TGTGCCAGCAGATTTTCAGGGTTTTCACCCCTCCACTTT,13,.,TRBJ1-6,.,TRBV3-1/TRBV3-2
CAWSADSSSGNTIYF,TGTGCCTGGAGTGCGGACAGCAGCTCTGGAAACACCATATATTTT,15,.,TRBJ1-3,.,TRBV30
CASSYGGYGYTF,TGCGCCAGCAGTTATGGAGGTTATGGCTACACCTTC,12,.,TRBJ1-2,.,TRBV4-1
CASSAQGATEAFF,TGTGCCAGCAGCGCACAGGGGGCCACTGAAGCTTTCTTT,13,.,TRBJ1-1,TRBD1,TRBV9
CASSYWGLSNEQYF,TGTGCCAGCAGTTACTGGGGCCTCTCCAACGAGCAGTACTTC,14,.,TRBJ2-7,.,TRBV6-2/TRBV6-3
CASSRDTGYEQYF,TGTGCCAGCAGCCGGGACACTGGCTACGAGCAGTACTTC,13,.,TRBJ2-7,.,TRBV21-1
CASSPSQSGNTIYF,TGTGCCAGCTCACCGTCCCAGTCCGGAAACACCATATATTTT,14,.,TRBJ1-3,.,TRBV18
CASSPGLAAYNEQFF,TGTGCCAGCAGCCCGGGACTAGCGGCCTACAATGAGCAGTTCTTC,15,.,TRBJ2-1,TRBD2,TRBV7-2
CATSDWGQAEAFF,TGTGCCACCAGTGATTGGGGACAGGCTGAAGCTTTCTTT,13,.,TRBJ1-1,TRBD1,TRBV24-1
CASSYRESDIQYF,TGTGCCAGCAGTTACCGGGAGTCGGACATTCAGTACTTC,13,once,TRBJ2-4,.,TRBV6-2/TRBV6-3
CASSDLIGVRDSPLHF,TGTGCCAGTAGCGACCTTATTGGGGTGAGGGATTCACCCCTCCACTTT,16,few,TRBJ1-6,.,TRBV19
CASSPGDRVDTQYF,TGTGCCAGCAGCCCAGGGGACAGGGTGGATACGCAGTATTTT,14,.,TRBJ2-3,TRBD1,TRBV4-2
CARMGLAGGEQFF,TGTGCCCGCATGGGCCTAGCGGGAGGTGAGCAGTTCTTC,13,.,TRBJ2-1,TRBD2,TRBV30
CASSVEGARWETQYF,TGTGCCAGCAGCGTAGAGGGGGCGCGGTGGGAGACCCAGTACTTC,15,.,TRBJ2-5,TRBD1,TRBV9
CASSTWDRGGDQPQHF,TGTGCCAGTAGTACCTGGGACAGGGGTGGGGATCAGCCCCAGCATTTT,16,.,TRBJ1-5,TRBD1,TRBV19
CASSTAGALTYNEQFF,TGTGCCAGTAGTACAGCGGGAGCCTTAACCTACAATGAGCAGTTCTTC,16,once,TRBJ2-1,TRBD2,TRBV19
CASSEWPSSYNEQFF,TGTGCCAGCAGTGAATGGCCTAGCAGTTACAATGAGCAGTTCTTC,15,.,TRBJ2-1,.,TRBV2
CASSVVSGRADEQFF,TGTGCCAGCAGCGTAGTTAGCGGGAGGGCCGATGAGCAGTTCTTC,15,.,TRBJ2-1,TRBD2,TRBV9
CASSQRQGETGNTIYF,TGTGCCAGCAGCCAGAGACAGGGCGAGACTGGAAACACCATATATTTT,16,.,TRBJ1-3,TRBD1,TRBV7-9
CASSSRPGSPNEKLFF,TGTGCCAGCAGCTCACGGCCGGGTAGTCCTAATGAAAAACTGTTTTTT,16,once,TRBJ1-4,.,TRBV5-5
CASRQDRGRTEAFF,TGCGCCAGCAGACAGGACAGGGGGAGGACTGAAGCTTTCTTT,14,.,TRBJ1-1,TRBD1,TRBV5-1
CASSESGNPGKETQYF,TGCGCCAGCAGTGAGAGCGGTAACCCCGGAAAAGAGACCCAGTACTTC,16,.,TRBJ2-5,.,TRBV10-1
CSVIGTSGRVGTDTQYF,TGCAGCGTTATCGGGACTAGCGGGAGGGTCGGCACAGATACGCAGTATTTT,17,once,TRBJ2-3,TRBD2,TRBV29-1
CASSITTGGVYGYTF,TGTGCCAGTAGTATTACCACAGGGGGCGTCTATGGCTACACCTTC,15,.,TRBJ1-2,TRBD1,TRBV19
CASSTGQGVMNTEAFF,TGTGCCAGTAGTACCGGACAGGGGGTCATGAACACTGAAGCTTTCTTT,16,.,TRBJ1-1,TRBD1,TRBV19
CAWSVRTRDRVISPLHF,TGTGCCTGGAGTGTCCGGACACGGGACAGGGTTATTTCACCCCTCCACTTT,17,.,TRBJ1-6,TRBD1,TRBV30
CAWSSGQGGKNIQYF,TGTGCCTGGAGTTCCGGACAGGGAGGCAAAAACATTCAGTACTTC,15,once,TRBJ2-4,TRBD1,TRBV30
CALRGQGPNSPLHF,TGTGCCTTACGTGGACAGGGGCCAAATTCACCCCTCCACTTT,14,.,TRBJ1-6,TRBD1,TRBV30
CASSIDRMRPVYEQYF,TGTGCCAGTAGTATAGACCGAATGAGGCCAGTCTACGAGCAGTACTTC,16,.,TRBJ2-7,.,TRBV19
CASSDLGLANTEAFF,TGTGCCAGCAGTGATTTGGGTTTAGCGAACACTGAAGCTTTCTTT,15,.,TRBJ1-1,.,TRBV2
CAWSVTGGVNEQFF,TGTGCCTGGAGTGTGACAGGGGGGGTCAATGAGCAGTTCTTC,14,once,TRBJ2-1,TRBD1,TRBV30
CASSTRGFEAFF,TGTGCCAGCAGCACCAGAGGTTTTGAAGCTTTCTTT,12,once,TRBJ1-1,.,TRBV6-5
CASSVSGGYGYTF,TGTGCCAGCAGCGTATCCGGGGGATATGGCTACACCTTC,13,.,TRBJ1-2,.,TRBV3-1/TRBV3-2
CASSYSWIQDEQYF,TGTGCCAGCAGTTACTCGTGGATTCAGGACGAGCAGTACTTC,14,.,TRBJ2-7,.,TRBV6-6
CASSQGWLAGYGETQYF,TGTGCCAGCAGCCAAGGATGGCTAGCGGGATATGGGGAGACCCAGTACTTC,17,.,TRBJ2-5,TRBD2,TRBV14
CASSPWTGPSYEQYF,TGTGCCAGCAGCCCCTGGACAGGCCCTTCATACGAGCAGTACTTC,15,.,TRBJ2-7,TRBD1,TRBV7-9
CASSQLGQGGGYTF,TGTGCCAGCAGCCAATTGGGACAGGGGGGAGGCTACACCTTC,14,once,TRBJ1-2,TRBD1,TRBV3-1/TRBV3-2
CASTKDRDGQPQHF,TGTGCCAGCACTAAGGACAGGGATGGTCAGCCCCAGCATTTT,14,.,TRBJ1-5,TRBD1,TRBV6-5
CASTSAGLGTEAFF,TGTGCCAGCACCTCGGCAGGGCTCGGCACTGAAGCTTTCTTT,14,.,TRBJ1-1,.,TRBV7-9
CASRSGLAGNTGELFF,TGTGCCAGCAGATCTGGACTAGCGGGTAACACCGGGGAGCTGTTTTTT,16,.,TRBJ2-2,TRBD2,TRBV5-5
CATSRDPAGLNDEQFF,TGTGCCACCAGCAGAGATCCGGCGGGCCTCAACGATGAGCAGTTCTTC,16,.,TRBJ2-1,.,TRBV15
CASSETTRINQPQHF,TGTGCCAGCAGTGAAACCACACGTATCAATCAGCCCCAGCATTTT,15,.,TRBJ1-5,.,TRBV2
CASSPLRAKQETQYF,TGTGCCAGCAGCCCTCTCAGGGCTAAACAAGAGACCCAGTACTTC,15,.,TRBJ2-5,.,TRBV7-2